The table lists the clone carrying this T cell receptor beta chain with many counts. Its specificity is unknown. The sample belongs to a study of T-cell reconstitution after alpha-beta-depleted transplantation in children. Germline CDR1 is DFQATT and CDR2 is SNEGSKA (reference sequence). The CDR3 spans 14 residues. Trimming pared 6 bases from V and 3 bases from J, leaving 17 bases between. Study observations and caveats: At one year after transplant, newly produced T cells mostly accounted for T-cell counts and diversity. Surviving recipient T cells and thymic progenitors produced the high day-60 TCRbeta diversity seen in some patients. Alpha-beta T cells present about two months after transplant were reported to originate from several hundred expanded graft clones.

Molecular barcoding with unique molecular identifiers was used for the TCRbeta library. MiXCR was run by TCRdb on the PCR reads, yielding one entry per CDR3 protein. The sample yields around 300,000 distinct CDR3 sequences, about 9.4% seen once. This sample comprised PBMCs, obtained before TCRalphabeta/CD19-depleted stem cell transplant. The source of this sequence is a boy less than two years old with acute myeloid leukemia, due to receive a stem cell transplant. The chain joins TRBV20-1 to TRBJ1-2; D gene unclear. The CDR3 DNA follows: TGCAGTGCCGTTACCAGGATGTCCTACTATGGCTACACCTTC. It encodes CSAVTRMSYYGYTF.